The 20 T cell receptor beta chains listed next were all sequenced from one sample in a study of shared clonotypes between healthy human individuals. The data were produced by immunoSEQ multiplex PCR, yet TCRdb's version contains in-frame clones alone and is incomplete. Of millions of clones in the sample, approximately 94% are singletons; the top ten hold around 0.14%. Specimen: naive CD4+ T cells sorted from blood. Indicated subset: CD45RA+ positively selected. These receptors all stem from a man younger than 30 in good health.

Comment on this clone: The sample carries other DNA sequences with the same CDR3. This chain links TRBV2 with TRBJ1-1, with D possibly being TRBD1 (5 bases). V was trimmed by 7 bases and J by 1 base, leaving 10 bases between them. The CDR3 loop spans 13 amino acids. Germline V gene lookup returns CDR1 SNHLY and CDR2 FYNNEI. CDR3 bases: TGTGCCAGCACCCTAACAGGGAACACTGAAGCTTTCTTT. Translation gives CASTLTGNTEAFF.

A remark on this clone: In the same sample, other DNA sequences code for this CDR3. The chain is built from TRBV5-1 and TRBJ1-5, with D tentatively TRBD1 (6 bases). Per the germline V gene, CDR1 is SGHRS and CDR2 is YFSETQ. This CDR3 contains 15 residues. With 1 base removed from V and 5 bases from J, the gap between germline ends came to 13 bases. CDR3 protein: CASSLSGRGDQPQHF. In DNA form, the CDR3 reads TGCGCCAGCAGCTTGTCCGGCAGGGGAGATCAGCCCCAGCATTTT.

A note on this clone: Other DNA sequences in this sample translate to the same CDR3. This chain links TRBV30 with TRBJ1-5, with D perhaps TRBD1 (6 bases). CDR3 length equals 13 residues. Germline lookup yields CDR1 GTSNPN and CDR2 SVGIG (reference sequence). V was trimmed by 3 bases and J by 4 bases, leaving 10 bases between them. The CDR3 coding sequence is TGTGCCTGGAGCCACAGGGATAATCAGCCCCAGCATTTT. It encodes CAWSHRDNQPQHF.

This clone was detected only once. This chain links TRBV19 with TRBJ2-1; D may be TRBD2 (5 bases). This CDR3 has 15 residues. CDR1 is LNHDA and CDR2 is SQIVND in the germline V gene (reference sequence). V shed 3 bases and J shed 4 bases, with 13 bases lying between them. DNA for the CDR3: TGTGCCAGTAGTATGTACCGGGATATATACAATGAGCAGTTCTTC. Its translation: CASSMYRDIYNEQFF.

The chain carries TRBV10-3 and TRBJ2-1, with D hard to call. CDR3 size: 14 residues. Trimming shortened V by 8 bases and J by 0 bases, and 11 bases separated the two germline ends. Germline CDR1 and CDR2: ENHRY and SYGVKD. The CDR3: CAIGKTDSYNEQFF. The CDR3 nucleotides are TGTGCCATCGGCAAGACCGACTCCTACAATGAGCAGTTCTTC.

The CDR3 DNA is TGTGCCAGCATCCCTTTGGCGGGGGGGCGTAGCACAGATACGCAGTATTTT. The encoded protein is CASIPLAGGRSTDTQYF. The V call is TRBV28, the J call TRBJ2-3, with TRBD2 identical over 9 bases. Germline CDR1 reads MDHEN; CDR2 reads SYDVKM. V was clipped by 7 bases and J by 0 bases; unmatched bases: 11. CDR3 length equals 17 residues. The full variable domain, with the rest looked up from reference TRBV28 and TRBJ2-3, is DVKVTQSSRYLVKRTGEKVFLECVQDMDHENMFWYRQDPGLGLRLIYFSYDVKMKEKGDIPEGYSVSREKKERFSLILESASTNQTSMYLCASIPLAGGRSTDTQYFGPGTRLTVL.

This chain joins TRBV7-2 and TRBJ1-3; D gene uncertain. The length of the CDR3 is 17 residues. V shed 5 bases and J shed 0 bases, with 17 bases lying between them. Germline loops: CDR1 SGHTA, CDR2 FQGNSA. The CDR3 bases are TGTGCCAGCAGCCCCGCTAGAGGACCGGGCTCTGGAAACACCATATATTTT. Translated: CASSPARGPGSGNTIYF. Supplemented by reference TRBV7-2 and TRBJ1-3, the full variable domain reads GAGVSQSPSNKVTEKGKDVELRCDPISGHTALYWYRQSLGQGLEFLIYFQGNSAPDKSGLPSDRFSAERTGGSVSTLTIQRTQQEDSAVYLCASSPARGPGSGNTIYFGEGSWLTVV.

The genes are TRBV5-4 and TRBJ2-3, with 9 positions matching TRBD1. Germline CDR1 is SGHNT and CDR2 is YYREEE (reference sequence). Trimming at V came to 4 bases and at J to 6 bases, leaving 12 bases not matched to a gene. The CDR3 totals 16 residues. CDR3 nucleotide sequence: TGTGCCAGCAGCGTAGCCACAGGGGGCCCCACGGATACGCAGTATTTT. Translating gives CASSVATGGPTDTQYF.

V is TRBV7-6 and J is TRBJ1-4, with TRBD1 matching over 7 bases. Trimming removed 1 base from V and 7 bases from J; junction bases left unmatched: 9. CDR1 is SGHVS and CDR2 is FNYEAQ in the germline V gene. This CDR3 region has 16 residues. In DNA form, the CDR3 reads TGTGCCAGCAGCTTAGGTCAGGGGGGCAGTGGTGAAAAACTGTTTTTT. Protein product: CASSLGQGGSGEKLFF.

The chain combines TRBV7-2 with TRBJ2-7; no definite D call. The CDR3 loop spans 14 amino acids. Trimming removed 2 bases from V and 6 bases from J, with 14 bases in between. Germline-derived CDR1 and CDR2 are SGHTA and FQGNSA. The CDR3 bases are TGTGCCAGCAGCTTATGGGGTGACGGTGGCGAGCAGTACTTC. It specifies CASSLWGDGGEQYF.

Notes on this clone: This same CDR3 is encoded by further DNA sequences in the sample. The rearrangement joins TRBV6-1 to TRBJ1-4; possible D gene TRBD1, 6 bases. The V and J ends lost 5 bases and 0 bases respectively, with 10 bases between them. The CDR3 has 15 amino acids. Germline loops: CDR1 MNHNS, CDR2 SASEGT. The CDR3 nucleotides read TGTGCCAGCAGTCTAACAGGGTCAACTAATGAAAAACTGTTTTTT. This encodes CASSLTGSTNEKLFF.

This chain links TRBV6-1 with TRBJ2-7; D is possibly TRBD1 (7 bases). CDR3 length: 15 amino acids. Between the trimmed V and J ends, which lost 0 bases and 6 bases, there was a span of 15 bases. Germline V gene sequence: CDR1 MNHNS, CDR2 SASEGT. The CDR3 nucleotides read TGTGCCAGCAGTGAAGCAGGTCAGGGGGGCCGCGAGCAGTACTTC. It translates to CASSEAGQGGREQYF.

Comments on this clone: Within the sample, other DNA sequences also encode this same CDR3. This chain joins TRBV18 and TRBJ2-2; D perhaps matches TRBD2 (5 bases). Germline loops: CDR1 KGHSH, CDR2 LQKENI. V lost 3 bases and J lost 2, with 7 bases in between. The CDR3 loop spans 14 amino acids. In DNA form, the CDR3 reads TGTGCCAGCTCACCGAGGGATAACACCGGGGAGCTGTTTTTT. It specifies CASSPRDNTGELFF. Variable domain in full (rest from reference TRBV18 and TRBJ2-2): NAGVMQNPRHLVRRRGQEARLRCSPMKGHSHVYWYRQLPEEGLKFMVYLQKENIIDESGMPKERFSAEFPKEGPSILRIQQVVRGDSAAYFCASSPRDNTGELFFGEGSRLTVL.

This chain uses TRBV18 with TRBJ2-2, with D tentatively TRBD1 (5 bases). Germline V lookup: CDR1 KGHSH, CDR2 LQKENI. The CDR3 is 14 amino acids. The germline V and J ends were trimmed by 3 bases and 6 bases, with 11 bases remaining between them. The chain's CDR3 is CASSPGQGSGELFF. In DNA, the CDR3 is TGTGCCAGCTCACCGGGGCAGGGATCCGGGGAGCTGTTTTTT.

This clone was observed once. The J gene is TRBJ1-2, the V gene TRBV9; D uncertain. The CDR3 consists of 14 residues. The germline CDR1 and CDR2 sequences are SGDLS and YYNGEE. Trimming took off 0 bases at V and 6 bases at J, with 12 bases between the two ends. The CDR3 spells CASSVVHPADGYTF. The CDR3 region has the DNA TGTGCCAGCAGCGTAGTCCATCCCGCGGATGGCTACACCTTC.

The genes are TRBV11-3 and TRBJ2-1; tentatively, D is TRBD1 (8 bases). The CDR3 runs 15 residues. V shed 1 base and J shed 9 bases, with 16 bases lying between them. Germline V gives CDR1 SGHNT, CDR2 YENEEA. As DNA, the CDR3 is TGTGCCAGCAGCTTAGTGGCAGGGGGCGGGGGTGAGCAGTTCTTC. Protein product: CASSLVAGGGGEQFF.

V is TRBV6-5 and J is TRBJ2-3; D is ambiguous. The CDR3 sequence is 13 residues long. V was pared by 4 bases and J by 6 bases, with 11 bases between. Germline V gene data show CDR1 as MNHEY and CDR2 as SVGAGI. The CDR3 loop is CASSSHMSDTQYF. The CDR3 DNA reads as TGTGCCAGCAGTTCGCACATGAGCGATACGCAGTATTTT.

V usage is TRBV6-1 and J usage is TRBJ2-6; possibly TRBD1 for D (5 bases). Trimming removed 6 bases from V and 0 bases from J, with 9 bases in between. The CDR3 spans 15 residues. Germline values: CDR1 MNHNS, CDR2 SASEGT. Written as DNA, the CDR3 is TGTGCCAGCAGGGACACAGCCTCTGGGGCCAACGTCCTGACTTTC. Its protein is CASRDTASGANVLTF.

The chain is built from TRBV10-3 and TRBJ1-6; possibly TRBD1 for D (5 bases). There are 14 residues in the CDR3. Trimming pared 6 bases from V and 5 bases from J, leaving 11 bases between. CDR1 is ENHRY and CDR2 is SYGVKD in the germline V gene. The DNA for the CDR3 is TGTGCCATCAGACCGACGGGGGATAATTCACCCCTCCACTTT. It encodes CAIRPTGDNSPLHF.

This chain joins TRBV30 and TRBJ2-5; no definite D call. Trimming stripped 0 bases from V and 4 bases from J, with 12 bases between. The CDR3 is 14 amino acids. Germline CDR1 reads GTSNPN; CDR2 reads SVGIG (reference sequence). DNA for the CDR3: TGTGCCTGGAGTGTACTAAAACCCCCAGAGACCCAGTACTTC. It is translated as CAWSVLKPPETQYF.